This TCR beta chain was sequenced in a study of blood T cell repertoires in COVID-19. Looking at the study overall: From the United States, Italy and Spain came samples of acute and convalescent COVID-19. T cells, B-cell-depleted T cells, or PBMCs provided the cDNA or gDNA that served as material.

The CDR3 sequence is 15 residues long. Trimming took 1 base from V and 0 from J; bases not matched to a gene: 1. The germline V gene encodes CDR1 KGHSH and CDR2 LQKENI. Study processing details: Estimates of nucleated cell counts were drawn from the amplification of reference gene primers. The method was immunoSEQ multiplex PCR; TCRdb's version includes in-frame clones alone and lacks a portion of them. The V and J calls and clone size come from that table; D and trimming were worked out from the DNA. Of about 52,000 clones in the sample, 80% to 90% are singletons; the top ten hold 14%. This TCR came from a man between 65 and 85 years old with acute or convalescent COVID-19. The rearrangement uses TRBV18 and TRBJ2-7, with 9 bases aligning to TRBD2. Source material: peripheral blood. The CDR3 nucleotides read TGTGCCAGCTCACCACGCGGGAGGGCCTCCTACGAGCAGTACTTC. It translates to CASSPRGRASYEQYF.